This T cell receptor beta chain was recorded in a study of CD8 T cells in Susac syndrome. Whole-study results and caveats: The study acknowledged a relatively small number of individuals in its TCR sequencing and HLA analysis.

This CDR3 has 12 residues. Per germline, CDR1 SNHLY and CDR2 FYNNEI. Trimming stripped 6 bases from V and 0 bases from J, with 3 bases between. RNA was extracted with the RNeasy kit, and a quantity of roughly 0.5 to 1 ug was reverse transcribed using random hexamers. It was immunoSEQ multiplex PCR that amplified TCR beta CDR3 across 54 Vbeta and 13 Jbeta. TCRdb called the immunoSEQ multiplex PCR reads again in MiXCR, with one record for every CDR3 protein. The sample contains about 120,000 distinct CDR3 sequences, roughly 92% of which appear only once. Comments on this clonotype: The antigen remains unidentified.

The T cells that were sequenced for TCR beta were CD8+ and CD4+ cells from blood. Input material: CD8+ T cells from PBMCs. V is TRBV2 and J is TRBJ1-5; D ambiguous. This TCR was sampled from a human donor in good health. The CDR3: CASRNSNQPQHF. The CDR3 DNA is TGTGCCAGCAGAAATAGCAATCAGCCCCAGCATTTT.